This T cell receptor beta chain was identified during a study of T cell responses to AZD1222 COVID-19 vaccine. Measured with immunoSEQ multiplex PCR; TCRdb has only the in-frame clones, and not every one. Of about 180,000 clones listed, more than 80% were seen once; the top ten hold more than 3.5%. Study-wide points: Sampling that yielded the repertoires occurred only after the peak T cell response. Nearly half of spike-specific TCRs reportedly go after variant regions that carry no mutations. Among those given AZD1222, only 6 or 7 were seropositive at baseline.

A note on this clone: The antigen remains undetermined.

This CDR3 has 14 residues. In germline, CDR1 is MNHEY, CDR2 SMNVEV (reference sequence). Trimming shortened V by 5 bases and J by 4 bases, and 14 bases separated the two germline ends. The sequences come from peripheral blood, collected 28 days after the second dose of the MenACWY control vaccine. The chain is built from TRBV27 and TRBJ1-1; no clear D gene. The sequence derives from an adult who received the MenACWY meningococcal vaccine as a control. CDR3 region: CASSITRVATEAFF. The CDR3 DNA reads as TGTGCCAGCAGTATAACAAGAGTGGCCACTGAAGCTTTCTTT.